A single sample gave rise to the 9 T cell receptor beta chains below, sequenced in a study of cytomegalovirus exposure and HLA in healthy donors. Primers included in the PCR were 60 Vbeta and 13 Jbeta primers. The table came from immunoSEQ multiplex PCR; TCRdb's copy has only in-frame clones and leaves some out. The sample comprises roughly 150,000 clones, 75% of which are singletons, and just under 3% rests with the top ten. What was sequenced was PBMCs. Receptor source: a woman between 50 and 59 years old in good health and CMV-seropositive.

The rearrangement links TRBV20-1 to TRBJ1-2; D remains unclear. The CDR3 runs to 11 residues. Germline V gene data show CDR1 as DFQATT and CDR2 as SNEGSKA (reference sequence). V lost 6 bases and J lost 4, with 9 bases in between. The DNA for the CDR3 is TGCAGTGCAGCCCAAGTCTATGGCTACACCTTC. As protein: CSAAQVYGYTF.

V gene TRBV7-8 combines with J gene TRBJ1-1; D unresolved. The CDR3 length is 11 residues. Trimming pared 5 bases from V and 6 bases from J, leaving 7 bases between. Germline V gene data show CDR1 as SGHVS and CDR2 as FQNEAQ. Written as DNA, the CDR3 is TGTGCCAGCAGCCCTAAAGCTGAAGCTTTCTTT. The encoded protein is CASSPKAEAFF.

Worth noting for this clone: Other DNA sequences within the sample encode an identical CDR3. The V and J genes are TRBV2 and TRBJ1-5, with 9 nucleotides matching TRBD1. J gave up 7 bases and V 6 bases, and 4 bases lay outside the gene matches. The CDR3 consists of 13 residues. CDR1 is SNHLY, CDR2 FYNNEI, per germline. The CDR3 bases are TGTGCCAGCAGCGACAGGGGGTCCCAGCCCCAGCATTTT. It specifies CASSDRGSQPQHF.

V usage is TRBV19 and J usage is TRBJ2-1; 11 bases fit TRBD1. From germline, CDR1 is LNHDA and CDR2 SQIVND (reference sequence). J lost 4 bases, V lost 3 bases, and 5 bases had no gene match. The CDR3 loop spans 16 amino acids. In nucleotides, the CDR3 is TGTGCCAGTAGTATCGGAGGGACAGGGGGATACAATGAGCAGTTCTTC. Its translation: CASSIGGTGGYNEQFF.

The chain employs TRBV18 and TRBJ2-5; D ambiguous. The CDR3 is 13 residues long. Per the germline V gene, CDR1 is KGHSH and CDR2 is LQKENI. Trimming pared 1 base from V and 5 bases from J, leaving 8 bases between. This chain's CDR3 is CASSPLASETQYF. For the CDR3, the DNA is TGTGCCAGCTCACCACTAGCTTCTGAGACCCAGTACTTC.

The chain recombines TRBV7-8 with TRBJ1-5, with 9 bases matching TRBD1. The V and J ends lost 5 bases and 0 bases, in that order; junction bases with no gene match: 8. The CDR3 runs to 17 residues. Germline V gene lookup returns CDR1 SGHVS and CDR2 FQNEAQ. CDR3 nucleotides: TGTGCCAGCAGCCGCCGGGACAGGGATTATAGCAATCAGCCCCAGCATTTT. This sequence encodes CASSRRDRDYSNQPQHF.

The J gene is TRBJ2-2, the V gene TRBV6-5; 7 bases map to TRBD2. J lost 0 bases, V lost 4 bases, and 5 bases had no gene match. CDR1 and CDR2 (germline): MNHEY, SVGAGI. This CDR3 region has 16 residues. The CDR3 nucleotides are TGTGCCAGCAGTTGGACTAGGGAGTCGAACACCGGGGAGCTGTTTTTT. This sequence encodes CASSWTRESNTGELFF.

This chain uses TRBV5-1 with TRBJ2-3, with D perhaps TRBD1 (6 bases). The CDR3 runs 19 residues. V was trimmed by 0 bases and J by 0 bases, leaving 20 bases between them. CDR1 is SGHRS and CDR2 is YFSETQ in the germline V gene. Here the CDR3 DNA reads TGCGCCAGCAGCTTGGGTACAGGGACCACTATCTACAGCACAGATACGCAGTATTTT. Protein sequence: CASSLGTGTTIYSTDTQYF. The full variable domain, with the rest looked up from reference TRBV5-1 and TRBJ2-3, is KAGVTQTPRYLIKTRGQQVTLSCSPISGHRSVSWYQQTPGQGLQFLFEYFSETQRNKGNFPGRFSGRQFSNSRSEMNVSTLELGDSALYLCASSLGTGTTIYSTDTQYFGPGTRLTVL.

This chain joins TRBV11-2 and TRBJ1-2; 9 bases match TRBD1. The CDR3 is made up of 13 amino acids. Germline-derived CDR1 and CDR2 are SGHAT and FQNNGV. Trimming cost V 3 bases and J 8 bases; bases outside gene matches: 4. CDR3 in amino acids: CASSFGQGLGYTF. CDR3 coding DNA: TGTGCCAGCAGCTTCGGACAGGGGCTGGGCTACACCTTC.